The sequence of this T cell receptor beta chain was determined in a study of T cells in Graves' hyperthyroidism and ophthalmopathy. Fresh peripheral blood, 7.5 to 10 ml, was the source of the PBMCs. Trimming pared 7 bases from V and 7 bases from J, leaving 19 bases between. Germline V gene data show CDR1 as MDHEN and CDR2 as SYDVKM. The CDR3 length is 14 residues. RNA transcripts provided the source from which TCR beta CDR3 regions were amplified. In the first-round RT-PCR of the TCR CDR3, the HTBI primer set was used. A single record per CDR3 protein comes from TCRdb applying MiXCR to the multiplex PCR reads. This table holds over 550,000 distinct CDR3 sequences, around 15% found once. This clonotype was counted only a few times.

This clonotype was sampled from a woman between 18 and 29 years old with Graves' hyperthyroidism. The chain joins TRBV28 to TRBJ1-1, with D perhaps matching TRBD1 (5 bases). Sequencing was performed on blood. DNA of the CDR3: TGTGCCAGCATACTGGGGGGGGAGAAGGGTGAAGCTTTCTTT. Its protein is CASILGGEKGEAFF.